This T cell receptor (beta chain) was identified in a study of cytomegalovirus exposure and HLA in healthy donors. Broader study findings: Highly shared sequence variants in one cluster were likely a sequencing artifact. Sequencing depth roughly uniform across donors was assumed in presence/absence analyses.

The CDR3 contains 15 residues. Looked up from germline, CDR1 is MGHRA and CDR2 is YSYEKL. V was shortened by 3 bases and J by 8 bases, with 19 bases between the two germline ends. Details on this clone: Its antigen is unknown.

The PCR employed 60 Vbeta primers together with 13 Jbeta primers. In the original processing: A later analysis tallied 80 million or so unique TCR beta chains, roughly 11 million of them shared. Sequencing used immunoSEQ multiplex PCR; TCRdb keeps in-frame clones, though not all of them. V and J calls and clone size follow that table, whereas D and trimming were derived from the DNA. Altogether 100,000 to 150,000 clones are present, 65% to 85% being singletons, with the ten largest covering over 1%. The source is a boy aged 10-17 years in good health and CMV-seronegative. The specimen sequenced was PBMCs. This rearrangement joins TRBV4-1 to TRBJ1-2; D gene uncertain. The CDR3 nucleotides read TGCGCCAGCAGCCATGCTTCTACCACGGGTAGCGGCTACACCTTC. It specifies CASSHASTTGSGYTF.